The source of this T cell receptor (beta chain) is a study of cytomegalovirus exposure and HLA in healthy donors. Findings of the study overall: A highly shared variant cluster was judged a likely technical artifact. Most TCR sequences showed up rarely, but some public TCRs showed up in many donors.

The PCR had 60 Vbeta and 13 Jbeta primers. Source study methods: It was a later analysis that counted approximately 81 million unique TCR beta chains, of which some 9.9 million were shared. Using immunoSEQ multiplex PCR, the repertoire was profiled, and TCRdb retains in-frame clones only, with some absent. The DNA was the basis for D and trimming; V, J and clone size are from that table. The table records approximately 150,000 clones, just over 75% of them present only once. In the case of this clone: The antigen is unknown.

The CDR3 is 16 amino acids. V was trimmed by 1 base and J by 6 bases, leaving 19 bases between them. Germline CDR1 reads SGHRS; CDR2 reads YFSETQ. The receptor's source is a woman under 40 in good health and CMV-seropositive. The sample consisted of PBMCs. The chain recombines TRBV5-1 with TRBJ1-2, with D tentatively TRBD1 (5 bases). The CDR3 loop is CASSLSDSSNGNGYTF. CDR3 nucleotide sequence: TGCGCCAGCAGCTTGTCCGACAGCTCTAATGGAAATGGCTACACCTTC.